This T cell receptor beta chain comes out of a study of Ad26.COV2.S vaccination and SARS-CoV-2 variants. The V end was cut by 1 base, the J end by 6 bases, with 18 bases between. CDR3 length: 16 residues. In germline, CDR1 is SGHTA, CDR2 FQGNSA. Using immunoSEQ multiplex PCR, the repertoire was profiled, and TCRdb retains in-frame clones only, with some absent. This table holds around 400,000 clones, approximately 89% found once. As for treatment: roughly 20 received Ad26.COV2.S at low or high dose, single or two shots; roughly five received placebo; per-sample allocation not given. Sampling happened 63 days after the first vaccine or placebo injection.

This clonotype was sampled from a person between 18 and 59 years old who received the Ad26.COV2.S COVID-19 vaccine or a placebo. Material: peripheral blood, obtained in a trial of Ad26.COV2.S vaccine versus placebo. V gene TRBV7-2 combines with J gene TRBJ1-2; perhaps TRBD1 as D (6 bases). The CDR3 DNA follows: TGTGCCAGCAGCTTAGGGTATTCTGGGGGCTTCGATGGCTACACCTTC. This gives the protein CASSLGYSGGFDGYTF.